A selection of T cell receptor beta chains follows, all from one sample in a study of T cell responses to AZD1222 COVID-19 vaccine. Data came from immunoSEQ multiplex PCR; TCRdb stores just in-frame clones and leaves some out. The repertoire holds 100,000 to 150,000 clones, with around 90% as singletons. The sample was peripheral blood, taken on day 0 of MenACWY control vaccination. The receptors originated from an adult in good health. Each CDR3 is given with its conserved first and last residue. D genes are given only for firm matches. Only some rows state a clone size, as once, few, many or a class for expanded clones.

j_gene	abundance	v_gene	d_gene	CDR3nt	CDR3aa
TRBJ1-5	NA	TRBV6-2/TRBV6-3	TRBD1	TGTGCCAGCAGTTACTCGAGGGCAGGGGGGAATCAGCCCCAGCATTTT	CASSYSRAGGNQPQHF
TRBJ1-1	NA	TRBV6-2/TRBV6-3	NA	TGTGCCAGCAGCCATGAAGGCCCCCTGAACACTGAAGCTTTCTTT	CASSHEGPLNTEAFF
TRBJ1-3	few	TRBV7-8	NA	TGTGCCAGCAGCACCCGGATGGGAAACACCATATATTTT	CASSTRMGNTIYF
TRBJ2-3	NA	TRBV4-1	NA	TGCGCCAGCAGCCAACCGGCAGGGAGCACAGATACGCAGTATTTT	CASSQPAGSTDTQYF
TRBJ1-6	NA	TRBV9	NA	TGTGCCAGCAGCGTTGCCTATAATTCACCCCTCCACTTT	CASSVAYNSPLHF
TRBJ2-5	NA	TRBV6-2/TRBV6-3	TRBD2	TGTGCCAGCAGTACGACTAGCTACGGGACCCAGTACTTC	CASSTTSYGTQYF
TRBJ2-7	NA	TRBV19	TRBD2	TGTGCCAGTAGTCCATATCTAGCGGGAGGAAACTACGAGCAGTACTTC	CASSPYLAGGNYEQYF
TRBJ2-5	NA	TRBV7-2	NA	TGTGCCAGCAGCCGCAGCGGAAATCAAGAGACCCAGTACTTC	CASSRSGNQETQYF
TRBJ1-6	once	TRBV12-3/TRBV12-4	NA	TGTGCCAGCAGGACCGACTATAATTCACCCCTCCACTTT	CASRTDYNSPLHF
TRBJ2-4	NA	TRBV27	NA	TGTGCCAGCAGTTGGGGTTTTCAAACGGACATTCAGTACTTC	CASSWGFQTDIQYF
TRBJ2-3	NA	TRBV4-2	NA	TGTGCCAGCAGCCAAGTGGCAGCAGGGGAAGATACGCAGTATTTT	CASSQVAAGEDTQYF
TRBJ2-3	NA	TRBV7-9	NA	TGTGCCAGCAGCTTACAGAAAAACACAGATACGCAGTATTTT	CASSLQKNTDTQYF
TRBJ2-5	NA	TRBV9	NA	TGTGCCAGCAGCCCCGTCGGGACACCAAACCAAGAGACCCAGTACTTC	CASSPVGTPNQETQYF
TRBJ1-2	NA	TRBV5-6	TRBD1	TGTGCCAGCAGCCCTCCGTCCGGACAGGGGGGCTACACCTTC	CASSPPSGQGGYTF
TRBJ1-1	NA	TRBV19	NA	TGTGCCAGTACGGGAGGGTTAGGCACTGAAGCTTTCTTT	CASTGGLGTEAFF
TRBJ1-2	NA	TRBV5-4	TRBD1	TGTGCCAGCAGCTTGGTGGCAGGGGGCTTCTATGGCTACACCTTC	CASSLVAGGFYGYTF
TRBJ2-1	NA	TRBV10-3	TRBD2	TGTGCCATCAGTGAAGGAGCGGGGGGGCCCTATGAGCAGTTCTTC	CAISEGAGGPYEQFF
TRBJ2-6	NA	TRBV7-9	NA	TGTGCCAGCAGCTTAAGTTTGGCAGGGAGCTCTGGGGCCAACGTCCTGACTTTC	CASSLSLAGSSGANVLTF
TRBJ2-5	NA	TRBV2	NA	TGTGCCAGCAGTGAAACGCCGGCGGGCCAAGAGACCCAGTACTTC	CASSETPAGQETQYF
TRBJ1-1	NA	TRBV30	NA	TGTGCCTGTCAGGGAGGGGGGGAAGCTTTCTTT	CACQGGGEAFF
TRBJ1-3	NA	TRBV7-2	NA	TGTGCCAGCAGCTTCCCTAGTGGCGGAGTCTCTGGAAACACCATATATTTT	CASSFPSGGVSGNTIYF
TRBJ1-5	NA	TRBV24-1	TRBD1	TGTGCCACCAGTGAGGGGGACAGGGGTCAGCCCCAGCATTTT	CATSEGDRGQPQHF
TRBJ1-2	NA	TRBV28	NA	TGTGCCAGCAGTTTATCGGCAAGTCTCTATGGCTACACCTTC	CASSLSASLYGYTF
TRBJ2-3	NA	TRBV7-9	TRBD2	TGTGCCAGCAGCACGGGACTAGCGGGAGCAAGGGCGGATACGCAGTATTTT	CASSTGLAGARADTQYF
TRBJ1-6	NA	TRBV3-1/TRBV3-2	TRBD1	TGTGCCAGCAGCCAAGCCCGGGGACAGGGGAGACTCTATAATTCACCCCTCCACTTT	CASSQARGQGRLYNSPLHF
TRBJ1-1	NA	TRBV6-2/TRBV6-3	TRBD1	TGTGCCAGCAGTCTTGGGACAGGGATGAACACTGAAGCTTTCTTT	CASSLGTGMNTEAFF